Shown below are 20 T cell receptor beta chains from a single sample sequenced in a study of neurological immune-mediated disorders (dated by TCRdb to about 2019). The receptor library was made with 5' RACE. The run used an Illumina HiSeq 2500. TCRdb reprocessed the public reads (quality trimming at Q25 with fastp, clone calling with MiXCR) and kept in-frame beta chains. Identical CDR3 protein sequences are pooled into one entry, listed with their most common genes and DNA. The sample has around 49,000 distinct CDR3 sequences on record, over 10% of them singletons. Jointly, the top ten make up under 5% of the sample. Interpreted using the paper, the time point label stands for: longitudinal time-point 2. Sequencing was done on a sample of PBMCs. These receptors came from a male donor with HTLV-1-associated myelopathy (HAM/TSP).

This clonotype was picked up many times. This sequence joins TRBV14 and TRBJ2-1; maybe TRBD1 (5 bases). V was pared by 4 bases and J by 0 bases, with 10 bases between. Germline CDR1 reads SGHDN; CDR2 reads FVKESK. This CDR3 has 15 amino acids. This chain's CDR3 is CASSLQGSSYNEQFF. DNA for the CDR3: TGTGCCAGCAGCCTTCAGGGAAGCTCCTACAATGAGCAGTTCTTC. The entire variable domain, with the rest obtained from reference TRBV14 and TRBJ2-1, is as follows: EAGVTQFPSHSVIEKGQTVTLRCDPISGHDNLYWYRRVMGKEIKFLLHFVKESKQDESGMPNNRFLAERTGGTYSTLKVQPAELEDSGVYFCASSLQGSSYNEQFFGPGTRLTVL.

The table lists this clonotype with many counts. J is TRBJ2-2 and V is TRBV14, with unresolved D. The germline V and J ends were trimmed by 7 bases and 2 bases, with 8 bases remaining between them. The CDR3 has 13 amino acids. In germline, CDR1 is SGHDN, CDR2 FVKESK. CDR3: CASTPLNTGELFF. CDR3 coding DNA: TGTGCCAGCACCCCCCTTAACACCGGGGAGCTGTTTTTT.

This clonotype was seen many times. This rearrangement joins TRBV20-1 to TRBJ2-3; D gene unclear. The germline V gene has CDR1 DFQATT and CDR2 SNEGSKA (reference sequence). Trimming removed 6 bases from V and 0 bases from J, with 13 bases in between. CDR3 length: 14 residues. DNA for the CDR3: TGCAGTGCCTCTTCGGGCCCTAGCACAGATACGCAGTATTTT. Translating gives CSASSGPSTDTQYF.

The CDR3 sequence: CASSSTPGLAVRPQYF. CDR3 nucleotide sequence: TGTGCCAGCAGCTCAACCCCGGGACTAGCGGTTAGGCCCCAGTACTTC. The chain combines TRBV9 with TRBJ2-5; TRBD2 agrees at 11 bases. The CDR3 runs 16 residues. The germline V gene encodes CDR1 SGDLS and CDR2 YYNGEE. With 4 bases clipped from V and 9 bases from J, the junction kept 14 bases outside the gene matches.

This clonotype was counted many times. The V and J genes are TRBV5-1 and TRBJ2-5; 7 nucleotides line up with TRBD1. The ends lost 0 bases at V and 5 bases at J; junction bases unmatched: 4. There are 14 residues in the CDR3. Germline V gives CDR1 SGHRS, CDR2 YFSETQ. CDR3 amino acids: CASSLDGQAETQYF. CDR3 coding DNA: TGCGCCAGCAGCTTGGACGGACAGGCGGAGACCCAGTACTTC.

This clonotype was picked up many times. V is TRBV5-1 and J is TRBJ2-5; no clear D. The CDR3 has 13 residues. Germline V gives CDR1 SGHRS, CDR2 YFSETQ. Trimming stripped 2 bases from V and 3 bases from J, with 8 bases between. CDR3 nucleotide sequence: TGCGCCAGCAGCTTTGGTCAGGAAGAGACCCAGTACTTC. It yields the protein CASSFGQEETQYF.

In its sample, this clonotype was seen many times. The chain uses TRBV29-1 and TRBJ1-1; D might be TRBD1 (5 bases). This CDR3 contains 12 residues. Germline CDR1 reads SQVTM; CDR2 reads ANQGSEA. Deletions cut 7 bases from V and 6 bases from J, with 15 bases between. CDR3 in DNA: TGCAGCGCCGGAGGGAGGGGCCCTGAAGCTTTCTTT. This encodes CSAGGRGPEAFF.

This clonotype was seen at least ten times. J is TRBJ1-4 and V is TRBV5-5; D is uncertain. V lost 3 bases and J 0 bases, leaving 9 bases between the germline ends. This CDR3 has 15 amino acids. Germline V gene data show CDR1 as SGHKS and CDR2 as YYEKEE (reference sequence). The CDR3 sequence: CASSSLGATNEKLFF. The CDR3 nucleotides read TGTGCCAGCAGCTCCCTGGGTGCAACTAATGAAAAACTGTTTTTT.

The CDR3 is CSARASGETQYF. CDR3 sequence (DNA): TGCAGTGCTAGAGCGTCCGGGGAGACCCAGTACTTC. The chain recombines TRBV20-1 with TRBJ2-5; D is uncertain. Germline V gene lookup returns CDR1 DFQATT and CDR2 SNEGSKA (reference sequence). V was shortened by 1 base and J by 5 bases, with 8 bases between the two germline ends. CDR3 length: 12 residues.

This clonotype came up many times. The V and J genes are TRBV9 and TRBJ2-7, with a tentative D call TRBD2 (6 bases). V was clipped by 2 bases and J by 1 base, with 7 bases between them. This CDR3 is 13 amino acids long. The V gene's germline CDR1 is SGDLS and CDR2 YYNGEE. CDR3 sequence: CASSVGGSYEQYF. The CDR3 nucleotides read TGTGCCAGCAGCGTCGGGGGATCCTACGAGCAGTACTTC.

The rearrangement links TRBV6-1 to TRBJ2-5, with D tentatively TRBD1 (5 bases). V was cut by 9 bases and J by 1 base, with 27 bases left in between. CDR3 length: 18 residues. Looked up from germline, CDR1 is MNHNS and CDR2 is SASEGT. The CDR3 loop is CARSSRPFQGPSQETQYF. The CDR3 coding sequence is TGTGCCAGAAGCTCTCGACCATTTCAGGGCCCGTCCCAAGAGACCCAGTACTTC.

The chain is built from TRBV7-8 and TRBJ2-1, with 8 nucleotides matching TRBD2. Germline assignment: CDR1 SGHVS and CDR2 FQNEAQ. Trimming took 5 bases from V and 6 from J; bases not matched to a gene: 6. CDR3 length: 14 amino acids. For the CDR3, the DNA is TGTGCCAGCAGCATTCACGGGGGGGCCAATGAGCAGTTCTTC. Translated, it gives CASSIHGGANEQFF. The whole variable domain, remainder taken from reference TRBV7-8 and TRBJ2-1, is GAGVSQSPRYKVAKRGQDVALRCDPISGHVSLFWYQQALGQGPEFLTYFQNEAQLDKSGLPSDRFFAERPEGSVSTLKIQRTQQEDSAVYLCASSIHGGANEQFFGPGTRLTVL.

This clonotype was seen repeatedly, ten times or more. The V call is TRBV5-1, the J call TRBJ1-2; the D is unclear. CDR1 SGHRS and CDR2 YFSETQ come from the germline V gene. V lost 0 bases to trimming and J lost 8 bases, with 17 bases between them. CDR3 length equals 15 residues. This chain's CDR3 is CASSLDPASVWGYTF. The CDR3 DNA follows: TGCGCCAGCAGCTTGGATCCGGCTTCAGTTTGGGGCTACACCTTC.

In this sample, this clonotype turned up many times. The chain has TRBV4-3 and TRBJ1-3, with D unresolved. The V end lost 1 base, the J end lost 2 bases, and 15 bases lay between the germline ends. The CDR3 is 17 amino acids. Germline V gene data show CDR1 as LGHNA and CDR2 as YSLEER. CDR3 loop: CASSQGPRQSPGNTIYF. The CDR3 bases are TGCGCCAGCAGCCAAGGTCCGAGACAATCACCTGGAAACACCATATATTTT.

There are many counts of this clonotype. The J gene is TRBJ1-2, the V gene TRBV25-1, with D perhaps TRBD1 (6 bases). V was shortened by 8 bases and J by 8 bases, with 18 bases between the two germline ends. The CDR3 sequence is 13 residues long. Germline CDR1 is MGHDK and CDR2 is SYGVNS. The CDR3 nucleotides read TGTGCCAGCTCGCGCGGGGGGCGAGAGGGCTACACCTTC. Translating gives CASSRGGREGYTF.

There are many counts of this clonotype. The chain carries TRBV7-9 and TRBJ2-1, with 10 nucleotides matching TRBD2. This CDR3 region has 16 residues. Per germline, CDR1 SEHNR and CDR2 FQNEAQ (reference sequence). V lost 0 bases to trimming and J lost 5 bases; unmatched junction nucleotides: 4. The CDR3 sequence: CASSLALAGAHNEQFF. The DNA of the CDR3 is TGTGCCAGCAGCTTAGCGCTAGCGGGGGCCCACAATGAGCAGTTCTTC.

This clonotype was picked up a small number of times. The junction shows a germline mismatch at one end, possibly a read error. V gene TRBV4-3 combines with J gene TRBJ2-2, with D possibly TRBD2 on 5 matching bases. The CDR3 is 19 amino acids. CDR1 LGHNA and CDR2 YSLEER come from the germline V gene. CDR3 amino acids: CASSQDPPVGAANTGELFF. The CDR3 DNA is TGCGCCAGCAGCCAAGACCCCCCGGTGGGAGCGGCGAACACCGGGGAGTTGTTTTTT.

This clonotype was seen many times. The V gene is TRBV20-1, the J gene TRBJ2-2; D gene ambiguous. The V end lost 1 base, the J end lost 6 bases, and 9 bases lay between the germline ends. Per the germline V gene, CDR1 is DFQATT and CDR2 is SNEGSKA (reference sequence). This CDR3 has 13 amino acids. CDR3 in DNA: TGCAGTGCTAGAGTACAATATGCCGGGGAGCTGTTTTTT. The encoded protein is CSARVQYAGELFF.

The gene calls are TRBV12-3 or TRBV12-4 and TRBJ2-7; D unclear. CDR3 length: 11 amino acids. V was pared by 6 bases and J by 5 bases, with 8 bases between. CDR3 protein: CASRRRHEQYF. The CDR3 DNA is TGTGCCAGCAGAAGAAGGCACGAGCAGTACTTC.

In this sample, this clonotype turned up many times. This chain uses TRBV12-3 or TRBV12-4 with TRBJ2-1, with a tentative D call TRBD2 (6 bases). This CDR3 contains 14 residues. The germline V and J ends were trimmed by 4 bases and 2 bases, with 9 bases remaining between them. The CDR3 is CASSWRGPYNEQFF. CDR3 DNA: TGTGCCAGCAGTTGGAGGGGCCCCTACAATGAGCAGTTCTTC.